This TCR beta chain was recorded in a study of T-cell memory formation after mild COVID-19. Notes on this clonotype: Its target is not known. Relative to the germline gene, one junction end is altered; a read error may explain this.

TCRdb ran MiXCR on the 5' RACE reads and lists one entry per CDR3 protein. The profile covers a few hundred thousand distinct CDR3 sequences, with about a sixth appearing a single time and roughly 20% taken by the ten largest. General study points: Mainly in CM and EM were contracting CD4+ clones; CD8+ were in EMRA.

The CDR3 loop spans 13 amino acids. The receptor's source is a man between 18 and 29 years old who had mild COVID-19 (a few samples of this study predate the infection). Cell type and time point are not known. Material for sequencing was PBMCs or a T cell subset sorted from them (not recorded which). V is TRBV12-3 or TRBV12-4 and J is TRBJ2-4; TRBD2 aligns across 12 bases. CDR3 coding DNA: TGTGCCAGCAGCCTAGCGGGGGGGCACATTCATTACTTC. It specifies CASSLAGGHIHYF.